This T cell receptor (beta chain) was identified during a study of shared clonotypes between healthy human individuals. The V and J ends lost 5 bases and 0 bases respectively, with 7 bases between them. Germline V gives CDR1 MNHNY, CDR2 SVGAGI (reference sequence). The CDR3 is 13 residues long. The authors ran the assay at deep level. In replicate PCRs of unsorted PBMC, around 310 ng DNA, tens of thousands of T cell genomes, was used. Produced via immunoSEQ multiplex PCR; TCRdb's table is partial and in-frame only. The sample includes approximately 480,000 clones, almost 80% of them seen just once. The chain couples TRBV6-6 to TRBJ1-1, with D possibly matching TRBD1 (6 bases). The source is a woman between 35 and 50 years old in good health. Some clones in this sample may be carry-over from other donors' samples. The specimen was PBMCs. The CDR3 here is CASSGTLNTEAFF. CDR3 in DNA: TGTGCCAGCAGTGGGACATTGAACACTGAAGCTTTCTTT.